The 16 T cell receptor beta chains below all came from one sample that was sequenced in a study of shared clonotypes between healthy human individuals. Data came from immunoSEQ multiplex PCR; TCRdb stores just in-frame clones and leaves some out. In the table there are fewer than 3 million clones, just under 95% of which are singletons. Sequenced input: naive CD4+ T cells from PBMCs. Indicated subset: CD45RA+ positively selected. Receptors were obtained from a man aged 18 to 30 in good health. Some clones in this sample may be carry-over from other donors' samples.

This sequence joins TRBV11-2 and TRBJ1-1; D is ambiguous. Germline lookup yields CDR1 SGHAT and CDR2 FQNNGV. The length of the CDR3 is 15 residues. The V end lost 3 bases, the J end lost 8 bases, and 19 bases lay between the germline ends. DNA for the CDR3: TGTGCCAGCAGCTTTGCCTTACAGCGCGTAGAGGAAGCTTTCTTT. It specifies CASSFALQRVEEAFF.

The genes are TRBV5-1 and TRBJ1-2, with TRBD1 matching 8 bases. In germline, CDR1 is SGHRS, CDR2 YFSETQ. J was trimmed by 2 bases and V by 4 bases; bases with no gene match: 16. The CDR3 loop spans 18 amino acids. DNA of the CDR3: TGCGCCAGCAGCCCGAGGACAGGGACGATTTTTTTAAACTATGGCTACACCTTC. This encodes CASSPRTGTIFLNYGYTF.

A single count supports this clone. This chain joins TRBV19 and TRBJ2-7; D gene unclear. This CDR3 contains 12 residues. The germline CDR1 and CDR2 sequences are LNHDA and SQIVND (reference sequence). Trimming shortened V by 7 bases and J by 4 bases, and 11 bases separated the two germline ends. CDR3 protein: CASTGAGYEQYF. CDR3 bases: TGTGCCAGTACAGGAGCCGGGTACGAGCAGTACTTC.

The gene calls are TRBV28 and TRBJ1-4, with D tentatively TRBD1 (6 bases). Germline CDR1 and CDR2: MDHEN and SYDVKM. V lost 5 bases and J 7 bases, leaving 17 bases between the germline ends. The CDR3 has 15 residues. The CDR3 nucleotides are TGTGCCAGCAGTACGCAGACAGGAAGAATTGAAAAACTGTTTTTT. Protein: CASSTQTGRIEKLFF.

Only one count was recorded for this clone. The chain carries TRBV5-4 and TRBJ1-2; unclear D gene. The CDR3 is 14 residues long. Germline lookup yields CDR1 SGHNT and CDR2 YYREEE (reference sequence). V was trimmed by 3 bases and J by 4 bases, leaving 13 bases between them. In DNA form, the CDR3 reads TGTGCCAGCAGCTCCCGGGGAGAGTCCTATGGCTACACCTTC. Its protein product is CASSSRGESYGYTF.

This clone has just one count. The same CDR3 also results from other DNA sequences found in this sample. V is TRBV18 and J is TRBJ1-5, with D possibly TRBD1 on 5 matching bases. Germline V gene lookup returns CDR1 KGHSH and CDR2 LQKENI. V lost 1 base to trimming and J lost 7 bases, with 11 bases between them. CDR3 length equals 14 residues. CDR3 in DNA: TGTGCCAGCTCACCACAGGGGCCAAACCAGCCCCAGCATTTT. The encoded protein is CASSPQGPNQPQHF.

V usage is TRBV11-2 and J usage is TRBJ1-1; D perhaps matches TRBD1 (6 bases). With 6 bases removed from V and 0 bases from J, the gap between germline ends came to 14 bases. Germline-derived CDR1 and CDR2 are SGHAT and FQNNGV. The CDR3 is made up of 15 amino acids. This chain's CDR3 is CASSSIRGMNTEAFF. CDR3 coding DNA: TGTGCCAGCAGTTCAATCAGGGGTATGAACACTGAAGCTTTCTTT.

The DNA of the CDR3 is TGCGCCAGCAGCCAAGTAGGGGGCGCGGGCAAAAACATTCAGTACTTC. Translated, it gives CASSQVGGAGKNIQYF. V is TRBV4-1 and J is TRBJ2-4; the match to TRBD1 covers 7 bases. Germline assignment: CDR1 MGHRA and CDR2 YSYEKL. The CDR3 has 16 amino acids. V shed 1 base and J 3 bases; nucleotides not matched to a gene: 6.

CDR3 DNA sequence: TGTGCCAGCAGTGAAAGGGGAGGCAAGGTGGAAAAACTGTTTTTT. The encoded protein is CASSERGGKVEKLFF. This chain connects TRBV6-1 to TRBJ1-4, with D perhaps TRBD1 (5 bases). Germline V gives CDR1 MNHNS, CDR2 SASEGT. This CDR3 region has 15 residues. V was trimmed by 2 bases and J by 8 bases, leaving 15 bases between them.

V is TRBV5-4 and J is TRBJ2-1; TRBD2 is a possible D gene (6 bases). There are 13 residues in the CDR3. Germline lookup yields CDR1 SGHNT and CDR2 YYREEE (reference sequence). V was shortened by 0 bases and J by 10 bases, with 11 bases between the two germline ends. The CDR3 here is CASSLAGGEEQFF. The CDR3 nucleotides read TGTGCCAGCAGCTTGGCCGGGGGAGAAGAGCAGTTCTTC. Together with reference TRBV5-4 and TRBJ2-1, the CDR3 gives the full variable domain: ETGVTQSPTHLIKTRGQQVTLRCSSQSGHNTVSWYQQALGQGPQFIFQYYREEENGRGNFPPRFSGLQFPNYSSELNVNALELDDSALYLCASSLAGGEEQFFGPGTRLTVL.

CDR3 in amino acids: CASSVLGGSGYTF. The DNA for the CDR3 is TGCGCCAGCAGCGTCCTCGGGGGCTCTGGCTACACCTTC. The gene calls are TRBV4-3 and TRBJ1-2; TRBD1 might be the D (6 bases). The germline gives CDR1 LGHNA, CDR2 YSLEER. Trimming pared 5 bases from V and 7 bases from J, leaving 14 bases between. CDR3 length equals 13 residues.

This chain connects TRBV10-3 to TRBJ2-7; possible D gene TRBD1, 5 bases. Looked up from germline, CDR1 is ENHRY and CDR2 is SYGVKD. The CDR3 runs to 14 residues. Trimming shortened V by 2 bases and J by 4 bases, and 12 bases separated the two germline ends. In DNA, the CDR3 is TGTGCCATCAGTGAGGCCCAGAACAGGTACGAGCAGTACTTC. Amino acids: CAISEAQNRYEQYF.

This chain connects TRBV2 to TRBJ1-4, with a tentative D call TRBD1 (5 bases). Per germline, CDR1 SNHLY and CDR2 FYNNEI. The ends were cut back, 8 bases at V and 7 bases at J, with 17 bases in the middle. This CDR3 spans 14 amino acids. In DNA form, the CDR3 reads TGTGCCAGCCGAAACGGGGCCTCGGGTGAAAAACTGTTTTTT. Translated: CASRNGASGEKLFF.

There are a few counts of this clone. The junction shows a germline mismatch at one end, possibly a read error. The CDR3 DNA follows: TGTGCCAGCAGCTTCCACGCTGTGGCCTTC. Translating it yields CASSFHAVAF. The rearrangement links TRBV7-9 to TRBJ1-2, with D uncertain. The CDR3 sequence is 10 residues long. Germline CDR1 and CDR2: SEHNR and FQNEAQ (reference sequence).

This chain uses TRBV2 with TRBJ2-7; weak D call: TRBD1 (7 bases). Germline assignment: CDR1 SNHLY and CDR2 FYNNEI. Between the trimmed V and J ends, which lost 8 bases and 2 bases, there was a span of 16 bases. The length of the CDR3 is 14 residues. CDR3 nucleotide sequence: TGTGCCAGCCATCCAGGGGGGCACACCTACGAGCAGTACTTC. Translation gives CASHPGGHTYEQYF.

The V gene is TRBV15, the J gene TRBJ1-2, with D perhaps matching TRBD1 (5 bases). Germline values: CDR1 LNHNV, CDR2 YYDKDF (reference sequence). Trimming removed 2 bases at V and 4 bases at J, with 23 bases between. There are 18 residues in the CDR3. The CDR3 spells CATSRSGTVGLSVYGYTF. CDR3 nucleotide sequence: TGTGCCACCAGCAGATCAGGGACGGTCGGCTTGTCGGTCTATGGCTACACCTTC.